Listed below are T cell receptor beta chains from one sample, sequenced in a study of post-analysis software for immune sequencing data. MiXCR, run by TCRdb on the PCR reads, gives a single entry per CDR3 protein. The data show about 500,000 distinct CDR3 sequences, nearly 45% seen once. Sample: blood. Every receptor here comes from a girl aged 10-17 years with multiple sclerosis. Both conserved end residues are trimmed from each CDR3. D genes are given only for firm matches.

j_call: TRBJ1-4; v_call: TRBV28; d_call: NA; cdr3_aa: ASTDGRGRGNERLF
j_call: TRBJ2-1; v_call: TRBV15; d_call: NA; cdr3_aa: ATSRDLEAWGEQF
j_call: TRBJ1-2; v_call: TRBV6-2/TRBV6-3; d_call: TRBD1; cdr3_aa: ASSLIGTGEHYNYGYT
j_call: TRBJ2-7; v_call: TRBV11-2; d_call: TRBD2; cdr3_aa: ASSFEQLAGGRYEQY
j_call: TRBJ1-2; v_call: TRBV6-5; d_call: NA; cdr3_aa: ASSPQPSAAGYGYT
j_call: TRBJ2-7; v_call: TRBV7-6; d_call: TRBD2; cdr3_aa: ASSLASGTTYEQY
j_call: TRBJ1-1; v_call: TRBV27; d_call: TRBD1; cdr3_aa: ASSLQGLNTEAF
j_call: TRBJ2-3; v_call: TRBV4-3; d_call: NA; cdr3_aa: ASSQDRTASDTQY
j_call: TRBJ2-7; v_call: TRBV27; d_call: TRBD2; cdr3_aa: ASSSLAGGPGEQY
j_call: TRBJ2-1; v_call: TRBV10-3; d_call: NA; cdr3_aa: AIGADTRSYNEQF
j_call: TRBJ2-1; v_call: TRBV5-1; d_call: NA; cdr3_aa: ASSSAGSENEQF
j_call: TRBJ1-1; v_call: TRBV28; d_call: NA; cdr3_aa: ASSVPGEAF
j_call: TRBJ2-1; v_call: TRBV28; d_call: TRBD2; cdr3_aa: ASSLLLAGALYNEQF
j_call: TRBJ2-3; v_call: TRBV20-1; d_call: NA; cdr3_aa: SARDGRDHTDTQY
j_call: TRBJ2-1; v_call: TRBV20-1; d_call: TRBD2; cdr3_aa: SSGRPGQFGNEQF
j_call: TRBJ2-5; v_call: TRBV5-6; d_call: TRBD2; cdr3_aa: ASSMTSGGQETQY
j_call: TRBJ2-7; v_call: TRBV20-1; d_call: TRBD1; cdr3_aa: SAIIYPGTGTYEQY
j_call: TRBJ2-3; v_call: TRBV20-1; d_call: TRBD2; cdr3_aa: SGGGEGDTIGDTQY
j_call: TRBJ1-1; v_call: TRBV4-2; d_call: TRBD1; cdr3_aa: ASSPSTGDGHTEAF
j_call: TRBJ2-7; v_call: TRBV6-5; d_call: TRBD2; cdr3_aa: ASTLLAGSYEQY
j_call: TRBJ2-1; v_call: TRBV18; d_call: NA; cdr3_aa: ASSPPSGPRNNEQF
j_call: TRBJ2-5; v_call: TRBV5-1; d_call: TRBD2; cdr3_aa: ASSSGQREESNEQY
j_call: TRBJ2-5; v_call: TRBV30; d_call: NA; cdr3_aa: AWSSPLAEETQY
j_call: TRBJ2-1; v_call: TRBV29-1; d_call: NA; cdr3_aa: SAGGAYNEQF
j_call: NA; v_call: TRBV6-1; d_call: TRBD1; cdr3_aa: ATIGPGQFHEQY
j_call: TRBJ2-1; v_call: TRBV20-1; d_call: NA; cdr3_aa: STSAGDEQF
j_call: TRBJ1-6; v_call: TRBV15; d_call: NA; cdr3_aa: ATSRGTNSPLH
j_call: TRBJ2-1; v_call: TRBV20-1; d_call: NA; cdr3_aa: SARDPNSPNEQF
j_call: TRBJ2-1; v_call: TRBV27; d_call: NA; cdr3_aa: ASSIRDEQF
j_call: TRBJ1-1; v_call: TRBV3-1; d_call: NA; cdr3_aa: ASSHATAFEAF
j_call: TRBJ1-1; v_call: TRBV6-2/TRBV6-3; d_call: NA; cdr3_aa: ASSESDTYTEAF
j_call: TRBJ1-2; v_call: TRBV5-1; d_call: NA; cdr3_aa: ASSLGFENVGYT
j_call: TRBJ2-5; v_call: TRBV20-1; d_call: NA; cdr3_aa: SARVISGRQDALRETQY
j_call: NA; v_call: TRBV28; d_call: TRBD2; cdr3_aa: ASSLPGLAGAKNIQY
j_call: TRBJ2-1; v_call: TRBV10-3; d_call: TRBD2; cdr3_aa: AISEGRLAGEQF
j_call: TRBJ1-2; v_call: TRBV7-3; d_call: NA; cdr3_aa: ASSLSEGQQYGYT
j_call: TRBJ2-1; v_call: TRBV25-1; d_call: NA; cdr3_aa: ASSEYASYNEQF